This T cell receptor (beta chain) was found in a study of type 1 and type 2 diabetes patients. Study at large: Donors were type 1 diabetes, type 2 diabetes, or nondiabetic controls.

The V gene's germline CDR1 is LNHDA and CDR2 SQIVND (reference sequence). Trimming removed 7 bases from V and 6 bases from J, with 19 bases in between. This CDR3 comprises 15 residues. The PCR template was genomic DNA. Amplification of the beta chain CDR3 used 30 forward and 13 reverse multiplex primers. A single record per CDR3 protein comes from TCRdb applying MiXCR to the multiplex PCR reads. The top ten hold roughly an eighth of the sample, which has about 290,000 distinct CDR3 sequences, more than 45% seen once. The source is a young man with type 2 diabetes. The V call is TRBV19, the J call TRBJ1-5, with D maybe TRBD1 (6 bases). The specimen was peripheral blood mononuclear cells (PBMCs). The CDR3: CASTDPPGVGQPQHF. In DNA, the CDR3 is TGTGCCAGTACCGACCCCCCAGGGGTTGGTCAGCCCCAGCATTTT.